These 27 T cell receptor beta chains came from one sample sequenced in a study of T cells after yellow fever vaccination. TCRdb independently ran MiXCR on the 5' RACE reads; one entry per CDR3 protein. This table holds around 310,000 distinct CDR3 sequences, 3.6% found once. The sample consisted of PBMCs, taken on the day of the yellow fever booster vaccination. Receptors were obtained from a man younger than 35 who received the YFV17D yellow fever vaccine.

This clonotype was observed many times. V and J are TRBV4-2 and TRBJ1-5; D gene unclear. The ends were cut back, 3 bases at V and 1 base at J, with 13 bases in the middle. CDR1 is LGHNA, CDR2 YNFKEQ, per germline. The CDR3 runs 16 residues. CDR3 nucleotide sequence: TGTGCCAGCAGCCAGATGGGAAGTAGGAGCAATCAGCCCCAGCATTTT. This sequence encodes CASSQMGSRSNQPQHF.

This clonotype was seen at least ten times. The chain combines TRBV29-1 with TRBJ1-1; D uncertain. The CDR3 is made up of 13 amino acids. CDR1 and CDR2 from the germline V gene are SQVTM and ANQGSEA. Deletions cut 4 bases from V and 8 bases from J, with 17 bases between. Here the CDR3 DNA reads TGCAGCGTTGGGCATCCAAAAAGATTAGAAGCTTTCTTT. Amino acids: CSVGHPKRLEAFF.

This clonotype was seen more than once but under ten times. V and J are TRBV4-1 and TRBJ2-5; TRBD2 aligns across 8 bases. Germline CDR1 is MGHRA and CDR2 is YSYEKL. The CDR3 has 16 amino acids. Trimming at V came to 3 bases and at J to 2 bases, leaving 8 bases not matched to a gene. The CDR3 loop is CASSQERGTDQETQYF. CDR3 nucleotide sequence: TGCGCCAGCAGCCAGGAGCGGGGGACGGATCAAGAGACCCAGTACTTC.

In this sample, this clonotype turned up many times. The chain has TRBV29-1 and TRBJ2-3; D not resolved. Germline lookup yields CDR1 SQVTM and CDR2 ANQGSEA. V dropped 2 bases and J dropped 2 bases, with 11 bases sitting between them. The CDR3 sequence is 14 residues long. In DNA, the CDR3 is TGCAGCGTTGAAACCAAGGTAGACACAGATACGCAGTATTTT. Protein product: CSVETKVDTDTQYF.

J is TRBJ2-7 and V is TRBV12-3 or TRBV12-4, with a weak D call TRBD2 (7 bases). This CDR3 contains 13 residues. V shed 8 bases and J shed 1 base, with 12 bases lying between them. CDR3 loop: CASGGGPSYEQYF. For the CDR3, the DNA is TGTGCCAGCGGGGGGGGGCCTTCCTACGAGCAGTACTTC.

The chain has TRBV27 and TRBJ2-7, with 14 bases matching TRBD2. The CDR3 runs to 17 residues. V trimming: 4 bases; J trimming: 5 bases; junction bases outside the gene matches: 10. Germline-derived CDR1 and CDR2 are MNHEY and SMNVEV (reference sequence). The CDR3 sequence: CASSSTSGGAIFNEQYF. The CDR3 bases are TGTGCCAGCAGTTCGACTAGCGGGGGGGCCATATTTAACGAGCAGTACTTC.

This clonotype has ten or more counts. The junction shows a germline mismatch at one end, possibly a read error. This chain uses TRBV5-1 with TRBJ2-7, with 11 positions matching TRBD1. This CDR3 region has 14 residues. Germline CDR1 and CDR2: SGHRS and YFSETQ. For the CDR3, the DNA is TGTGCCAGCAGCCCCGGGACAGGGGGCTACGAGCAGTACTTC. The encoded protein is CASSPGTGGYEQYF.

This clonotype was detected many times. The CDR3 coding sequence is TGTGCCACCAGTGATTGGGGGACTAACCCCGGGGAGCTGTTTTTT. The encoded protein is CATSDWGTNPGELFF. The chain uses TRBV24-1 and TRBJ2-2; 7 bases are shared with TRBD2. This CDR3 is built from 15 residues. V dropped 2 bases and J dropped 6; count of bases not matched to a gene: 5. The germline V gene encodes CDR1 KGHDR and CDR2 SFDVKD.

This clonotype has a handful of counts. The chain links TRBV5-4 to TRBJ2-3, with 14 bases identical to TRBD2. V lost 3 bases to trimming and J lost 2 bases; unmatched junction nucleotides: 5. Germline-derived CDR1 and CDR2 are SGHNT and YYREEE (reference sequence). CDR3 length: 17 amino acids. CDR3 sequence: CASSYRLAGGPTDTQYF. The CDR3 bases are TGTGCCAGCAGCTATAGACTAGCGGGGGGGCCCACAGATACGCAGTATTTT.

This clonotype was counted at least ten times. J is TRBJ2-7 and V is TRBV6-2 or TRBV6-3; D may correspond to TRBD1 or TRBD2 (5 bases each). Per germline, CDR1 MNHEY and CDR2 SVGEGT. Trimming pared 8 bases from V and 3 bases from J, leaving 11 bases between. The length of the CDR3 is 12 residues. The CDR3 sequence is CASGGLYYEQYF. DNA for the CDR3: TGTGCCAGCGGGGGTCTTTACTACGAGCAGTACTTC.

This clonotype was observed at least ten times. The chain employs TRBV9 and TRBJ2-3, with D tentatively TRBD2 (6 bases). V dropped 7 bases and J dropped 3 bases, with 18 bases sitting between them. From germline, CDR1 is SGDLS and CDR2 YYNGEE. This CDR3 spans 15 amino acids. As DNA, the CDR3 is TGTGCCAGCGGGGTCCGGGGGACCCGGACAGATACGCAGTATTTT. This gives the protein CASGVRGTRTDTQYF.

This clonotype has ten or more counts. The V and J genes are TRBV4-3 and TRBJ1-4; 7 bases are a match to TRBD1. The junction had 2 bases not matched to a gene; V was cut back by 1 base and J by 6 bases. This CDR3 contains 14 residues. Germline lookup yields CDR1 LGHNA and CDR2 YSLEER. The CDR3 DNA reads as TGCGCCAGCAGCCAAGTACAGGGGTATGAAAAACTGTTTTTT. Its translation is CASSQVQGYEKLFF.

This clonotype was found many times. The rearrangement joins TRBV6-2 or TRBV6-3 to TRBJ2-2; 9 nucleotides match TRBD2. V gave up 0 bases and J gave up 5 bases; unmatched junction bases: 4. Germline lookup yields CDR1 MNHEY and CDR2 SVGEGT. The CDR3 runs to 16 residues. As DNA, the CDR3 is TGTGCCAGCAGTTACTCGAGGGGACTAGCAACCGGGGAGCTGTTTTTT. It specifies CASSYSRGLATGELFF.

This clonotype has a count of ten or more. V usage is TRBV9 and J usage is TRBJ2-3; D uncertain. Germline-derived CDR1 and CDR2 are SGDLS and YYNGEE. Trimming pared 4 bases from V and 1 base from J, leaving 10 bases between. The CDR3 runs 14 residues. The CDR3 bases are TGTGCCAGCAGCAAGGAACGCGGCACAGATACGCAGTATTTT. Translated: CASSKERGTDTQYF.

The rearrangement uses TRBV5-1 and TRBJ1-6; a weak D match, TRBD1 (5 bases). The germline gives CDR1 SGHRS, CDR2 YFSETQ. This CDR3 region has 16 residues. The V end was cut by 4 bases, the J end by 7 bases, with 18 bases between. The CDR3 here is CASSQFQGTGNSPLHF. The DNA of the CDR3 is TGCGCCAGCAGCCAATTTCAGGGAACTGGGAATTCACCCCTCCACTTT.

This chain joins TRBV7-2 and TRBJ1-3, with D perhaps TRBD1 (5 bases). CDR1 is SGHTA and CDR2 is FQGNSA in the germline V gene. Trimming cost V 1 base and J 7 bases, with 11 bases left between them. The CDR3 covers 14 residues. The CDR3 nucleotides are TGTGCCAGCAGCTTAGAGGGACCTAGGAACACCATATATTTT. Translation gives CASSLEGPRNTIYF.

This clonotype was seen many times. The chain joins TRBV20-1 to TRBJ2-7; the match to TRBD2 covers 13 bases. The CDR3 has 14 residues. J was trimmed by 6 bases and V by 0 bases; bases with no gene match: 2. CDR1 DFQATT and CDR2 SNEGSKA come from the germline V gene (reference sequence). CDR3 in DNA: TGCAGTGCTAGAGATGGGACTAGCGGGGTCGAGCAGTACTTC. It codes for CSARDGTSGVEQYF.

The chain joins TRBV7-3 to TRBJ2-3; tentatively, D is TRBD1 or TRBD2 (5 bases each). The CDR3 has 15 amino acids. Germline V CDR1 and CDR2: SGHTA, FQGTGA. V was clipped by 1 base and J by 5 bases, with 13 bases between them. CDR3 coding DNA: TGTGCCAGCAGCTTAATGGGACGGGCCGAAGATACGCAGTATTTT. It is translated as CASSLMGRAEDTQYF.

This clonotype has a count of ten or more. This chain uses TRBV6-5 with TRBJ1-2; TRBD1 matches at 7 bases. Germline V gene data show CDR1 as MNHEY and CDR2 as SVGAGI. This CDR3 is built from 15 residues. The trim removed 4 bases at V and 5 bases at J, leaving 10 bases unmatched. The CDR3 sequence is CASSLERGPWYGYTF. DNA of the CDR3: TGTGCCAGCAGTTTAGAAAGGGGGCCATGGTATGGCTACACCTTC.

This chain uses TRBV12-3 or TRBV12-4 with TRBJ1-5, with 9 bases identical to TRBD1. The CDR3 loop spans 15 amino acids. V was pared by 0 bases and J by 6 bases, with 3 bases of the junction left unmatched. This chain's CDR3 is CASSLAGQGPQPQHF. In nucleotides, the CDR3 is TGTGCCAGCAGTTTAGCGGGACAGGGACCTCAGCCCCAGCATTTT.

In this sample, this clonotype turned up a few times. The chain recombines TRBV5-1 with TRBJ2-3; 7 positions agree with TRBD2. The germline V gene has CDR1 SGHRS and CDR2 YFSETQ. The ends lost 0 bases at V and 6 bases at J; junction bases unmatched: 13. The CDR3 extends over 17 amino acids. CDR3 nucleotides: TGCGCCAGCAGCTTGGAGCGGTCTGGAGCGGGGCGCGATACGCAGTATTTT. It yields the protein CASSLERSGAGRDTQYF.

The rearrangement joins TRBV4-1 to TRBJ1-2; D is uncertain. CDR3 length: 16 residues. Trimming took off 4 bases at V and 2 bases at J, with 17 bases between the two ends. Germline values: CDR1 MGHRA, CDR2 YSYEKL. As DNA, the CDR3 is TGCGCCAGCAGCCCATTGAACCGGGATGTGAACTATGGCTACACCTTC. It translates to CASSPLNRDVNYGYTF.

Ten or more counts support this clonotype. The J gene is TRBJ2-5, the V gene TRBV4-3; D gene uncertain. V was shortened by 6 bases and J by 5 bases, with 16 bases between the two germline ends. Looked up from germline, CDR1 is LGHNA and CDR2 is YSLEER. This CDR3 contains 14 residues. In DNA form, the CDR3 reads TGCGCCAGCAGTAAGGGTGTTTTTCAGGAGACCCAGTACTTC. Encoded protein: CASSKGVFQETQYF.

Only a few counts were recorded for this clonotype. This chain links TRBV12-3 or TRBV12-4 with TRBJ2-2, with a possible D match to TRBD2 (5 bases). The length of the CDR3 is 15 residues. V was clipped by 7 bases and J by 7 bases, with 19 bases between them. CDR3: CASIPGGSGLGELFF. CDR3 DNA: TGTGCCAGCATCCCCGGTGGGAGCGGCCTCGGGGAGCTGTTTTTT.

In its sample, this clonotype was seen many times. V and J are TRBV7-2 and TRBJ1-5; 9 bases fit TRBD1. CDR1 and CDR2 (germline): SGHTA, FQGNSA. Losses at the gene ends were 5 bases for V and 1 base for J; bases not matched to a gene: 9. The CDR3 length is 17 residues. DNA of the CDR3: TGTGCCAGCAGCGCCTCATCGGGACAGGGAAGCAATCAGCCCCAGCATTTT. It yields the protein CASSASSGQGSNQPQHF.

This clonotype came up many times. The chain couples TRBV27 to TRBJ1-4; D is perhaps TRBD1 (6 bases). Trimming left V 3 bases short and J 7 bases short, with 15 bases between. CDR1 is MNHEY and CDR2 is SMNVEV in the germline V gene (reference sequence). This CDR3 is built from 15 residues. This CDR3 is CASSFKRGRGEKLFF. CDR3 DNA: TGTGCCAGCAGTTTTAAGAGGGGGAGAGGTGAAAAACTGTTTTTT.

This clonotype appeared a few times. This chain links TRBV10-3 with TRBJ1-6; 7 positions match TRBD1. The V gene's germline CDR1 is ENHRY and CDR2 SYGVKD. Losses at the gene ends were 10 bases for V and 8 bases for J; bases not matched to a gene: 14. The CDR3 spans 15 residues. The CDR3 DNA reads as TGTGCCAGCAAATACAGGGGAAACCAACATTCACCCCTCCACTTT. This codes for CASKYRGNQHSPLHF.